These T cell receptor beta chains were read from a single sample in a study of cytomegalovirus exposure and HLA in healthy donors. Measured with immunoSEQ multiplex PCR; TCRdb has only the in-frame clones, and not every one. The repertoire holds more than 85,000 clones, approximately 70% seen once, with more than 2.5% in the top ten. Specimen: PBMCs. The origin of the receptors is a man aged 30 to 39 in good health and CMV-seronegative. Each CDR3 is given with its conserved first and last residue. The D gene is left open where the match is weak. Clone size is given for some rows only: seen once, a few or many times, or a class if the clone is expanded.

j_call clone_size d_call v_call cdr3_aa cdr3_nt
TRBJ1-4 few NA TRBV5-1 CASSFAGTTEEKLFF TGCGCCAGCAGCTTTGCCGGGACTACGGAGGAAAAACTGTTTTTT
TRBJ1-2 NA TRBD1 TRBV28 CASSHDRVGYTF TGTGCCAGCAGCCATGACAGGGTTGGCTACACCTTC
TRBJ1-5 NA TRBD1 TRBV19 CASSIDRGDQPQHF TGTGCCAGTAGTATAGACAGGGGGGACCAGCCCCAGCATTTT
TRBJ1-4 NA NA TRBV6-5 CASSYGMGQSGKLFF TGTGCCAGCAGTTACGGGATGGGGCAGTCGGGAAAACTGTTTTTT
TRBJ2-7 few NA TRBV28 CASSPLQGGYEQYF TGTGCCAGCAGTCCACTACAGGGCGGGTACGAGCAGTACTTC
TRBJ1-1 few NA TRBV28 CASSLKTEPAFF TGTGCCAGCAGTTTGAAGACAGAACCGGCTTTCTTT
TRBJ2-2 few TRBD1 TRBV5-4 CASSLKGAGGELFF TGTGCCAGCAGCTTAAAGGGGGCAGGTGGGGAGCTGTTTTTT
TRBJ2-5 NA NA TRBV9 CASSVEAREAETQYF TGTGCCAGCAGCGTAGAGGCTAGAGAAGCCGAGACCCAGTACTTC
TRBJ2-1 NA NA TRBV7-9 CASSRGELQFF TGTGCCAGCAGCAGAGGAGAGCTACAGTTCTTC
TRBJ1-3 NA NA TRBV18 CASSPRRSNRDTIYF TGTGCCAGCTCCCCCCGCCGCTCTAACCGAGACACCATATATTTT
TRBJ2-4 few NA TRBV7-3 CASSLVGGAKNIQYF TGTGCCAGCAGCTTAGTAGGGGGTGCCAAAAACATTCAGTACTTC
TRBJ1-5 few NA TRBV5-8 CASSSGLNQPQHF TGTGCCAGCAGCTCGGGACTTAATCAGCCCCAGCATTTT
TRBJ2-2 few NA TRBV4-3 CASSQVVTDTGELFF TGCGCCAGCAGCCAAGTCGTTACAGACACCGGGGAGCTGTTTTTT
TRBJ1-1 few NA TRBV6-1 CASSEGGGSEAFF TGTGCCAGCAGTGAAGGGGGGGGTTCTGAAGCTTTCTTT
TRBJ2-3 few TRBD1 TRBV2 CASARTGDTDTQYF TGTGCCAGCGCCAGGACAGGGGACACAGATACGCAGTATTTT
TRBJ2-1 few TRBD2 TRBV30 CAWHLRGGRAYNEQFF TGTGCCTGGCATCTTAGGGGCGGGAGGGCCTACAATGAGCAGTTCTTC
TRBJ2-4 NA TRBD2 TRBV11-2 CASRPLAGGRGVTKNIQYF TGTGCCAGCAGGCCATTAGCGGGGGGGAGAGGCGTGACCAAAAACATTCAGTACTTC
TRBJ1-5 NA NA TRBV27 CASRVVGGNQPQHF TGTGCCAGCAGGGTTGTAGGGGGCAATCAGCCCCAGCATTTT
TRBJ1-1 NA TRBD1 TRBV6-1 CASSDTHRGGDTEAFF TGTGCCAGCAGTGACACCCACAGGGGGGGGGACACTGAAGCTTTCTTT
TRBJ2-5 NA TRBD2 TRBV12-5 CASGRGSGRDGETQYF TGTGCTAGTGGTCGGGGTAGCGGGAGGGACGGGGAGACCCAGTACTTC
TRBJ2-5 NA TRBD2 TRBV12-5 CASGRYSGRLAALQETQYF TGTGCTAGTGGCCGATACTCCGGACGGCTAGCGGCTCTCCAAGAGACCCAGTACTTC
TRBJ2-7 NA TRBD2 TRBV7-7 CASSSGLAGEYEQYF TGTGCTAGCAGCTCAGGACTAGCGGGAGAGTACGAGCAGTACTTC
TRBJ2-3 NA NA TRBV21-1 CASNPLGEGITDTQYF TGTGCCAGCAACCCACTAGGGGAGGGGATCACAGATACGCAGTATTTT
TRBJ2-3 few NA TRBV18 CASSPIANTDTQYF TGTGCCAGCTCACCAATAGCGAACACAGATACGCAGTATTTT
TRBJ1-1 once NA TRBV19 CASKIRGGAVGTEAFF TGTGCCAGTAAAATAAGGGGGGGCGCGGTGGGCACTGAAGCTTTCTTT
TRBJ1-4 few NA TRBV7-2 CASSLFGEKLFF TGTGCCAGCAGCTTATTCGGTGAAAAACTGTTTTTT
TRBJ1-5 NA NA TRBV11-2 CASSLVRGRRGQPQHF TGTGCCAGCAGCTTAGTACGGGGACGGCGGGGTCAGCCCCAGCATTTT